The T cell receptor beta chain under discussion was sequenced for a study of shared clonotypes between healthy human individuals. Study-wide results and caveats: Sampling covered nothing but blood. Tissue TCR repertoires likely differ from those found in blood. With four donors compared, roughly 5% of naive CD4 clonotypes were shared.

Comments on this clone: Its antigen is unidentified.

Original processing methods: ImmunoSEQ output held junction-only sequences without quality scores, so filtering differed. Clones were sequenced by immunoSEQ multiplex PCR, and TCRdb holds only the in-frame ones, with some missing. V and J calls and clone size come straight from that table; D and trimming were deduced from the DNA. Of about 2.3 million clones listed, about 92% are singletons. This TCR came from a man aged 18 to 30 in good health. Some clones in this sample may be carry-over from other donors' samples. Specimen: naive CD4+ T cells from PBMCs. As to subset: CD45RA+ positively selected.

CDR3 sequence reads: CASTRTASNEKLFF. The DNA of the CDR3 is TGTGCCAGCACCCGGACAGCCTCTAATGAAAAACTGTTTTTT. This sequence joins TRBV27 and TRBJ1-4; a possible D gene is TRBD1 (6 bases). V dropped 7 bases and J dropped 3 bases, with 12 bases sitting between them. Germline-derived CDR1 and CDR2 are MNHEY and SMNVEV (reference sequence). The length of the CDR3 is 14 residues.